This T cell receptor beta chain was captured by sequencing in a study of CD8+ T cells in alopecia areata. Background on the study: Once tofacitinib had been taken for 6 to 18 months, 6 months off drug followed.

Trimming removed 8 bases from V and 6 bases from J; junction bases left unmatched: 8. The CDR3 extends over 12 amino acids. Germline CDR1 reads GTSNPN; CDR2 reads SVGIG (reference sequence). Only a few counts were recorded for this clone. Antigen: not known. Whole-study results and caveats: It was observed that many expanded lesional clones persisted in scalp and blood during tofacitinib. Tofacitinib significantly brought down scalp clonality and expanded CD8+ clones among top 100. Only a single nonresponder existed, so baseline CD8+ expansion links stay unclear.

Noted treatment: oral pan-JAK inhibitor, 5-10 mg twice daily. TCR sequencing used cDNA made by reverse transcription of extracted RNA. TCRdb's copy holds only in-frame clones and misses some; the assay was immunoSEQ multiplex PCR. The sample includes 200,000 or so clones, less than 45% of them seen just once. The sequence derives from a human donor with alopecia areata. The chain has TRBV30 and TRBJ2-3; 7 bases match TRBD2. Sequencing was performed on CD4+ T cells sorted from blood, taken at approximately week 30, from a patient treated with tofacitinib. The CDR3 region is CALSGDGDTQYF. CDR3 DNA: TGTGCCCTCAGCGGGGACGGGGATACGCAGTATTTT.